These 18 T cell receptor beta chains share one sample of origin, sequenced in a study of T cells in Graves' hyperthyroidism and ophthalmopathy. Template material for amplifying TCR beta CDR3 regions consisted of RNA transcripts. Initially, a first-round RT-PCR of the TCR CDR3 employed the HTBI primer set. TCRdb re-called the multiplex PCR reads with MiXCR, one entry per CDR3 protein. Among roughly 500,000 distinct CDR3 sequences, under 25% were seen once, and the ten largest hold under 55%. The sequencing input was blood. Source of these receptors: a woman aged 70 to 79 with Graves' ophthalmopathy.

This clonotype was seen repeatedly, ten times or more. The chain links TRBV6-2 or TRBV6-3 to TRBJ2-5, with 13 nucleotides matching TRBD2. This CDR3 contains 17 residues. Per germline, CDR1 MNHEY and CDR2 SVGEGT. CDR3 in amino acids: CATGLAGVASLVETQYF. As DNA, the CDR3 is TGTGCAACCGGACTAGCGGGAGTGGCGTCGCTTGTGGAGACCCAGTACTTC.

The table lists this clonotype with a few counts. This rearrangement joins TRBV6-1 to TRBJ2-1; TRBD2 matches 11 bases. CDR1 and CDR2 (germline): MNHNS, SASEGT. After removal of 6 bases from V and 6 bases from J, the junction contained 7 bases not matched to a gene. This CDR3 is 15 amino acids long. The CDR3: CASRRTSGSRNEQFF. CDR3 nucleotides: TGTGCCAGCAGGAGAACTAGCGGGAGCCGCAATGAGCAGTTCTTC.

This clonotype was recorded a few times. The chain uses TRBV6-5 and TRBJ2-1; D gene ambiguous. Matching the DNA end better, TRBJ2-7 makes the J call doubtful. This CDR3 contains 13 residues. Germline CDR1 is MNHEY and CDR2 is SVGAGI. The CDR3 loop is CASSYSISNEQYF. CDR3 sequence (DNA): TGTGCCAGCAGTTACTCTATATCTAATGAGCAGTACTTC.

The chain combines TRBV27 with TRBJ2-1, with TRBD2 matching 8 bases. Unmatched junction bases numbered 9, after V lost 2 bases and J lost 12 bases. In germline, CDR1 is MNHEY, CDR2 SMNVEV (reference sequence). The CDR3 loop spans 14 amino acids. The CDR3 nucleotides read TGTGCCAGCAGTTTAGCGGGAGGAACCTATGGGCAGTTCTTC. It is translated as CASSLAGGTYGQFF.

Many counts were recorded for this clonotype. V is TRBV2 and J is TRBJ2-5, with D uncertain. CDR1 and CDR2 from the germline V gene are SNHLY and FYNNEI. The CDR3 consists of 13 residues. Deletions cut 0 bases from V and 4 bases from J, with 6 bases between. This CDR3 reads CASSEAIVETQYF. The CDR3 DNA is TGTGCCAGCAGTGAAGCAATCGTAGAGACCCAGTACTTC. The variable domain in full, with the rest retrieved from reference TRBV2 and TRBJ2-5, is EPEVTQTPSHQVTQMGQEVILRCVPISNHLYFYWYRQILGQKVEFLVSFYNNEISEKSEIFDDQFSVERPDGSNFTLKIRSTKLEDSAMYFCASSEAIVETQYFGPGTRLLVL.

This clonotype showed up just a few times. The chain carries TRBV29-1 and TRBJ2-5; D gene uncertain. CDR3 length: 13 amino acids. The V end lost 6 bases, the J end lost 0 bases, and 11 bases lay between the germline ends. Germline V lookup: CDR1 SQVTM, CDR2 ANQGSEA. The CDR3 nucleotides are TGCAGCGTACGATCGGCTAACCAAGAGACCCAGTACTTC. It is translated as CSVRSANQETQYF.

The V and J genes are TRBV20-1 and TRBJ2-1; 14 bases agree with TRBD2. The V gene's germline CDR1 is DFQATT and CDR2 SNEGSKA (reference sequence). V shed 5 bases and J 7 bases; nucleotides not matched to a gene: 7. This CDR3 is built from 15 residues. CDR3 sequence: CSAPATSGRVNEQFF. The CDR3 region has the DNA TGCAGTGCTCCAGCGACTAGCGGGAGGGTGAATGAGCAGTTCTTC.

This clonotype has ten or more counts. V is TRBV2 and J is TRBJ2-4; D perhaps matches TRBD2 (6 bases). This CDR3 is 14 amino acids long. V shed 6 bases and J shed 3 bases, with 12 bases lying between them. CDR1 and CDR2 (germline): SNHLY, FYNNEI. The CDR3 sequence: CASRGGVRKNIQYF. The CDR3 DNA is TGTGCCAGCAGGGGAGGTGTTCGCAAAAACATTCAGTACTTC.

This clonotype was counted only a few times. V usage is TRBV24-1 and J usage is TRBJ2-1, with 9 positions matching TRBD1. Looked up from germline, CDR1 is KGHDR and CDR2 is SFDVKD. Unmatched junction bases numbered 4, after V lost 3 bases and J lost 8 bases. The CDR3 has 14 residues. Written as DNA, the CDR3 is TGTGCCACCAGTGATACCAACAGGGGGCATGAGCAGTTCTTC. Protein sequence: CATSDTNRGHEQFF.

This clonotype was detected ten times or more. The gene calls are TRBV5-1 and TRBJ2-7, with 7 bases that match TRBD2. The V gene end was trimmed by 4 bases and the J gene end by 2 bases; junction bases not matched to a gene: 9. The CDR3 length is 15 residues. CDR1 is SGHRS, CDR2 YFSETQ, per germline. The CDR3: CASSHGGSRTYEQYF. The CDR3 nucleotides read TGCGCCAGCAGCCACGGCGGGAGTCGTACCTACGAGCAGTACTTC. The full variable domain, completed using reference TRBV5-1 and TRBJ2-7, is KAGVTQTPRYLIKTRGQQVTLSCSPISGHRSVSWYQQTPGQGLQFLFEYFSETQRNKGNFPGRFSGRQFSNSRSEMNVSTLELGDSALYLCASSHGGSRTYEQYFGPGTRLTVT.

The rearrangement joins TRBV10-3 to TRBJ2-1; 12 bases map to TRBD2. This CDR3 has 15 residues. Trimming cost V 6 bases and J 4 bases; bases outside gene matches: 4. Germline V CDR1 and CDR2: ENHRY, SYGVKD. DNA for the CDR3: TGTGCCATCAGCGAGACTAGCGGGGGATACAATGAGCAGTTCTTC. Translation: CAISETSGGYNEQFF.

As concerns this clonotype: A much larger clone differs by one base, so this may be a read error. V usage is TRBV3-1 and J usage is TRBJ2-7; 8 positions match TRBD1. Losses at the gene ends were 5 bases for V and 0 bases for J; bases not matched to a gene: 6. The CDR3 loop spans 15 amino acids. Germline CDR1 and CDR2: LGHDT and YNNKEL (reference sequence). CDR3 bases: TGTGCCAGCAGCTCCCGGACAGGGAGCTCCTACGAGCAGTACTTC. It is translated as CASSSRTGSSYEQYF.

J is TRBJ2-3 and V is TRBV9, with TRBD2 matching over 7 bases. The V and J ends lost 4 bases and 5 bases, in that order; junction bases with no gene match: 13. CDR1 and CDR2 from the germline V gene are SGDLS and YYNGEE. This CDR3 is 16 amino acids long. CDR3 sequence reads: CASSPLGGSQGDTQYF. In nucleotides, the CDR3 is TGTGCCAGCAGCCCCTTGGGGGGGAGTCAGGGAGATACGCAGTATTTT.

This clonotype was counted at least ten times. V usage is TRBV5-1 and J usage is TRBJ2-3; no firm D call. V was pared by 0 bases and J by 3 bases, with 11 bases between. Germline V gene data show CDR1 as SGHRS and CDR2 as YFSETQ. This CDR3 has 15 residues. This CDR3 reads CASSLEQVLTDTQYF. CDR3 coding DNA: TGCGCCAGCAGCTTGGAGCAGGTTCTGACAGATACGCAGTATTTT.

The gene calls are TRBV10-3 and TRBJ1-4, with unresolved D. Germline assignment: CDR1 ENHRY and CDR2 SYGVKD. Trimming took 5 bases from V and 2 from J, leaving 3 bases between them. The CDR3 spans 12 residues. The CDR3, as DNA: TGTGCCATCAGTCCGACTAATGAAAAACTGTTTTTT. Protein: CAISPTNEKLFF.

This clonotype was detected only a few times. The chain uses TRBV7-8 and TRBJ2-1, with D hard to call. The V gene's germline CDR1 is SGHVS and CDR2 FQNEAQ. The CDR3 spans 14 residues. V gave up 1 base and J gave up 9 bases, with 13 bases separating them. DNA for the CDR3: TGTGCCAGCAGCTTAGAACGGCTCCCCCGTGAGCAGTTCTTC. Encoded protein: CASSLERLPREQFF.

The chain joins TRBV6-1 to TRBJ2-3; TRBD2 agrees at 12 bases. Germline V gene sequence: CDR1 MNHNS, CDR2 SASEGT. J was trimmed by 5 bases and V by 6 bases; bases with no gene match: 9. The CDR3 totals 16 residues. Here the CDR3 reads CASSRGLAGLGDTQYF. CDR3 DNA: TGTGCCAGCAGCCGCGGACTAGCGGGATTGGGAGATACGCAGTATTTT.

This clonotype was observed a few times. The V and J genes are TRBV3-1 and TRBJ1-6, with a possible D match to TRBD1 (5 bases). The CDR3 covers 14 residues. Trimming cost V 0 bases and J 13 bases, with 13 bases left between them. The germline CDR1 and CDR2 sequences are LGHDT and YNNKEL (reference sequence). CDR3 sequence: CASSQESETVPLHF. CDR3 DNA: TGTGCCAGCAGCCAAGAAAGTGAGACAGTCCCCCTCCACTTT.